What follows describes a single T cell receptor beta chain. This sample was taken from a study of blood T cell repertoires in COVID-19. Across the study: Samples of COVID-19 (acute and convalescent) were obtained from the United States, Italy and Spain. Sample material is recorded as cDNA or gDNA derived from T cells, B-cell-depleted T cells, or PBMCs.

As handled by the study authors: Amplification with reference gene primers provided the estimates of nucleated cell counts. Only in-frame clones appear in the TCRdb table, and some are missing; sequencing was by immunoSEQ multiplex PCR. The V and J calls and clone size are taken from that table; D and trimming were inferred from the DNA. The sample carries under 200,000 clones, 75% to 95% recorded once. Germline V gives CDR1 LGHDT, CDR2 YNNKEL (reference sequence). V lost 5 bases to trimming and J lost 4 bases; unmatched junction nucleotides: 10. CDR3 length: 15 amino acids. V and J are TRBV3-1 (or the pseudogene TRBV3-2) and TRBJ1-1; 7 bases are a match to TRBD1. This sequence was found in a man in his forties or fifties with acute or convalescent COVID-19. Sequencing used peripheral blood. The CDR3 region is CASSYRQGRSTEAFF. The CDR3 DNA is TGTGCCAGCAGCTACCGACAGGGTCGGAGCACTGAAGCTTTCTTT.